This record concerns one TCR beta chain sequence. The clone's antigen remains unknown. Base qualities are not recorded, but no much larger clone differs from it by a single base. TCRbeta CDR3 regions were amplified from genomic DNA by means of the immunoSEQ Assay, a bias-controlled multiplex PCR. Under the source paper's analysis protocol: The number of nucleated cells in each sample was estimated by amplification of reference gene primers within the assay. To quantify the absolute abundance of each unique TCRbeta CDR3 rearrangement, sequence reads were collapsed and filtered. Productive Simpson clonality was computed per sample as the square root of Simpson's diversity index over productive rearrangements. Held by TCRdb, this immuneACCESS table contains in-frame sequences only and omits some clones. Under half of the omission traces to an unresolved V gene where checked; the cause of the rest is unknown. V and J calls and clone size are those listed in that table; D and trimming were worked out from the DNA. The sample table records about 190,000 clones; approximately 88% of these occur just once. About 6.7% of the sample rests with the top ten.

The data belong to a study of blood T cell repertoires in COVID-19 (dated by TCRdb to the early 2020s). For the wider study: Samples from collaborators originated in the United States, Italy and Spain and spanned both the acute and convalescent phases of COVID-19. The material from the prospective study consisted of cDNA or gDNA derived from T cells, B-cell-depleted T cells, or PBMCs. The dataset comprised deeply sampled blood TCRbeta repertoires from subjects exposed to, actively infected with, or recovered from COVID-19. The repertoires were released in a freely available public database meant as a resource for research on the immune response to SARS-CoV-2. Samples were obtained from the ongoing ImmuneRACE study (first 160 participants) and from some 1,200 subjects provided by 6 global collaborators. Sample metadata almost always included a de-identified subject ID, COVID-19 status, age in years and sex. Where available, HLA class I and class II types were taken from metadata supplied by the sample provider and were not determined by assay-based typing. The paper's findings and limits, for the study overall: How much clinical and demographic metadata was included differed by source and by participant, and the metadata was provided uncurated.

Each collaborating institution followed its own protocols to collect whole blood in K2EDTA tubes. Collaborator samples were shipped for TCRbeta analysis as frozen whole blood, isolated PBMCs, or DNA extracted from either sample type. Counted from cysteine to phenylalanine, this CDR3 has 15 amino acids. Kept here is only the CDR3 DNA, which spans 45 bases and is read in frame from base 1. Trimming removed 6 bases from V and 9 bases from J; the gene matches leave 13 bases unexplained. CDR1 and CDR2, looked up from the germline V gene, are KGHSH and LQKENI. The sequenced material came from peripheral blood. This clonotype originated in a man aged 35-49 years with acute or convalescent COVID-19. Recombination linked TRBV18 to TRBJ2-5, with 10 central nucleotides matching TRBD1. DNA sequence: TGTGCCAGCTCTCCGCCGGGACAGGGGTCTTTGGCCCAGTACTTC. Translated, it reads CASSPPGQGSLAQYF.